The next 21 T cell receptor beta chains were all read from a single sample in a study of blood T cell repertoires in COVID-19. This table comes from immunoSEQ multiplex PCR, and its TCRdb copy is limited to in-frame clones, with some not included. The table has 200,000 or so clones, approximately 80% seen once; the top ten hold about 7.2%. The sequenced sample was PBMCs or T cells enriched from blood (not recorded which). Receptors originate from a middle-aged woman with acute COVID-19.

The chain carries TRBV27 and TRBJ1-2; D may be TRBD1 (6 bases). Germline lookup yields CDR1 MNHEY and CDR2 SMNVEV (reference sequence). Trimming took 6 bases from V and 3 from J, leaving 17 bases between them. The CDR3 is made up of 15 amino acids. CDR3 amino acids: CASRGVQGFDYGYTF. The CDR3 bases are TGTGCCAGCAGGGGGGTTCAGGGGTTTGACTATGGCTACACCTTC.

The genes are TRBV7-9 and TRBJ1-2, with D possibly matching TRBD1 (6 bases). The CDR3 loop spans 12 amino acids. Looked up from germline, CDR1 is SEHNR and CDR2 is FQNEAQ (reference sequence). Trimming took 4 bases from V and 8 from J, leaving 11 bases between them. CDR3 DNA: TGTGCCAGCAGCTCTCCGACAGGCGGCTACACCTTC. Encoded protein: CASSSPTGGYTF.

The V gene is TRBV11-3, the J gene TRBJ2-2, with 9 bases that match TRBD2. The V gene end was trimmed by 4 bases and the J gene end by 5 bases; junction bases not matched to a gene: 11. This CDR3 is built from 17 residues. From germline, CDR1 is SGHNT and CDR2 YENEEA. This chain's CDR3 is CASSSAGGGDLTGELFF. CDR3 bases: TGTGCCAGCAGCTCAGCGGGAGGAGGGGATTTGACCGGGGAGCTGTTTTTT. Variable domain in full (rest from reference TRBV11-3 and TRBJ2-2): EAGVVQSPRYKIIEKKQPVAFWCNPISGHNTLYWYLQNLGQGPELLIRYENEEAVDDSQLPKDRFSAERLKGVDSTLKIQPAELGDSAVYLCASSSAGGGDLTGELFFGEGSRLTVL.

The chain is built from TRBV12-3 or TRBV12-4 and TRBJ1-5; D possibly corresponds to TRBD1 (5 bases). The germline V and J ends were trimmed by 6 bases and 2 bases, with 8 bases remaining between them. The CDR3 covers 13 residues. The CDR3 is CASSPRGNQPQHF. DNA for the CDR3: TGTGCCAGCAGCCCCAGGGGCAATCAGCCCCAGCATTTT.

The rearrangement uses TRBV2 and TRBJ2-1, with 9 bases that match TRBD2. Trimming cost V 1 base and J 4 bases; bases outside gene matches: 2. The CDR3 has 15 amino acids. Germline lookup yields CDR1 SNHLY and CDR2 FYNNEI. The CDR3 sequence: CASSEDTSGYNEQFF. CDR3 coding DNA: TGTGCCAGCAGTGAAGATACTAGCGGGTACAATGAGCAGTTCTTC.

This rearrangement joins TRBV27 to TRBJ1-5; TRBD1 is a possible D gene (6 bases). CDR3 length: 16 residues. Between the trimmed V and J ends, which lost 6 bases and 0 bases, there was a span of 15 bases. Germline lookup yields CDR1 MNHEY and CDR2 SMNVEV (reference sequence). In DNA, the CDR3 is TGTGCCAGCAGCTTAGGGACACCTTATAGCAATCAGCCCCAGCATTTT. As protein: CASSLGTPYSNQPQHF.

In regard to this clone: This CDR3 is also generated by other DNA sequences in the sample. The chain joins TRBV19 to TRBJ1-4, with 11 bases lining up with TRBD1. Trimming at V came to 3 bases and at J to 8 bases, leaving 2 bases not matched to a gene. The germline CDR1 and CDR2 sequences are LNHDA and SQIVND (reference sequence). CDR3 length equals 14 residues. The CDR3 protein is CASSMGQGDEKLFF. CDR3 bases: TGTGCCAGTAGTATGGGACAGGGGGACGAAAAACTGTTTTTT.

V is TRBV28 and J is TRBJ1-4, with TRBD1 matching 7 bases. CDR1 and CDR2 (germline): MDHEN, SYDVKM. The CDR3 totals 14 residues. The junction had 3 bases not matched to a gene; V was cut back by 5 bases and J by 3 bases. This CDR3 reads CASSLGGPNEKLFF. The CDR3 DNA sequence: TGTGCCAGCAGTCTAGGGGGCCCTAATGAAAAACTGTTTTTT.

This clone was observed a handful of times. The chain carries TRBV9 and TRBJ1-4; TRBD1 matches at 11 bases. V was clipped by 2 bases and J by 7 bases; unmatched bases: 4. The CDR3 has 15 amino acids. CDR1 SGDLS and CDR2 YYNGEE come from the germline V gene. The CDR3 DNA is TGTGCCAGCAGCGTTAGGGACAGGGGGTCTGAAAAACTGTTTTTT. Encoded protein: CASSVRDRGSEKLFF.

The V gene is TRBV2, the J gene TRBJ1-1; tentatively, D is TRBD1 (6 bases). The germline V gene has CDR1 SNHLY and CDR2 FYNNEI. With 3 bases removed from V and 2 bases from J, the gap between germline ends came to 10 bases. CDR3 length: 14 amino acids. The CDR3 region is CASSEMTGNTEAFF. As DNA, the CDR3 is TGTGCCAGCAGTGAGATGACAGGCAACACTGAAGCTTTCTTT. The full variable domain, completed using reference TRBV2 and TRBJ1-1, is EPEVTQTPSHQVTQMGQEVILRCVPISNHLYFYWYRQILGQKVEFLVSFYNNEISEKSEIFDDQFSVERPDGSNFTLKIRSTKLEDSAMYFCASSEMTGNTEAFFGQGTRLTVV.

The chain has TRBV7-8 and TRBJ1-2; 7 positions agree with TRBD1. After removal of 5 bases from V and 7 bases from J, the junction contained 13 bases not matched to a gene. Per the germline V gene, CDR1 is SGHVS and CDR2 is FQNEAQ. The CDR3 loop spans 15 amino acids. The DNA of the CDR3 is TGTGCCAGCAGCCCAATGGCGACAGGGATCCCTGGCTACACCTTC. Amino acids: CASSPMATGIPGYTF.

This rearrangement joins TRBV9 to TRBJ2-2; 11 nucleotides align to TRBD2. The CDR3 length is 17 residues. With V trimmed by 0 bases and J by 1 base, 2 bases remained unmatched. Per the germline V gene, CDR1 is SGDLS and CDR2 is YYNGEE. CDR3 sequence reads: CASSVGLAGMNTGELFF. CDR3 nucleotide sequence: TGTGCCAGCAGCGTAGGACTAGCGGGGATGAACACCGGGGAGCTGTTTTTT.

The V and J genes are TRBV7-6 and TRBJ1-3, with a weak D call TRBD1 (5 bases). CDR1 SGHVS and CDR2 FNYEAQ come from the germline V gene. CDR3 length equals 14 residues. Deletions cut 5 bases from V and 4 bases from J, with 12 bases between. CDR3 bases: TGTGCCAGCAGCCCCCGGCAGGGAGGAAACACCATATATTTT. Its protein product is CASSPRQGGNTIYF.

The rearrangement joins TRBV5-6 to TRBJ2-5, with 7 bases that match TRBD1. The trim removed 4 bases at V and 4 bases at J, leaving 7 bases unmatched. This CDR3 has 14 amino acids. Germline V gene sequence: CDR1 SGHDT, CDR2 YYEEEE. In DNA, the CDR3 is TGTGCCAGCAGCCGAACCGGGACAGCAGAGACCCAGTACTTC. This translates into CASSRTGTAETQYF.

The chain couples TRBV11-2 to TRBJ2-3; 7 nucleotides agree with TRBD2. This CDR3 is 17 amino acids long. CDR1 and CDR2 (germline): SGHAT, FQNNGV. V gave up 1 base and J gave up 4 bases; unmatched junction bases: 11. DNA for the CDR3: TGTGCCAGCAGCTTAGGGGGGGGATGGGCTAGACCAGATACGCAGTATTTT. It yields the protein CASSLGGGWARPDTQYF.

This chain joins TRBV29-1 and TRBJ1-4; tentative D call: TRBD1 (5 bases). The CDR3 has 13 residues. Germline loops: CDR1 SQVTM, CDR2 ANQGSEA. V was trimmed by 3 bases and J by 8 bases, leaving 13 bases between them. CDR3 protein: CSVEGGVGEKLFF. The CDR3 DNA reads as TGCAGCGTTGAGGGAGGGGTAGGCGAAAAACTGTTTTTT.

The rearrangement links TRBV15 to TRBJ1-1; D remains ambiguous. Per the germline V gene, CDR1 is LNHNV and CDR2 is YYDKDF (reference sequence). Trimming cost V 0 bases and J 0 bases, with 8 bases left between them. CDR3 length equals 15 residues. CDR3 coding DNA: TGTGCCACCAGCAGAGATCCAGACATGAACACTGAAGCTTTCTTT. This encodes CATSRDPDMNTEAFF.

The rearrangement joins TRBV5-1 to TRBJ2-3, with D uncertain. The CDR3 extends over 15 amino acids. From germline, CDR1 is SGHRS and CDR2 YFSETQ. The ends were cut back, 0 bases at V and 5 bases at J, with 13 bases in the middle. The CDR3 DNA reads TGCGCCAGCAGCTTGGAGGCAGGTAAAGGAGATACGCAGTATTTT. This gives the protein CASSLEAGKGDTQYF.

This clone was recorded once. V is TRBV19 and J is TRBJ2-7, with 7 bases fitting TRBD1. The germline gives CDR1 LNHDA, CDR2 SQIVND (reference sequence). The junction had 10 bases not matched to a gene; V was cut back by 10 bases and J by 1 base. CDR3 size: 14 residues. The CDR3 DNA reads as TGTGCCACCGCAACAGGGGCTTTTTCCTACGAGCAGTACTTC. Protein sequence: CATATGAFSYEQYF.

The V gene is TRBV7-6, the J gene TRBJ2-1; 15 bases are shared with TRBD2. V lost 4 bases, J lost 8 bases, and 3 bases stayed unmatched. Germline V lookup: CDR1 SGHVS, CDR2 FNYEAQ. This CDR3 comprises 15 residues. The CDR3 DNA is TGTGCCAGCAGCTCCAGGACTAGCGGGAGGGATGAGCAGTTCTTC. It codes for CASSSRTSGRDEQFF.

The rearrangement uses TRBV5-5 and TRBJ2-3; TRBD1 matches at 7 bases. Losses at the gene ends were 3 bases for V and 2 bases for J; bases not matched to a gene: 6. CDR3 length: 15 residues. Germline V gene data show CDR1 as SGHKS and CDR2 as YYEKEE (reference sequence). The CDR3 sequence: CASSSREGATDTQYF. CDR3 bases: TGTGCCAGCAGCTCCCGCGAGGGGGCCACAGATACGCAGTATTTT. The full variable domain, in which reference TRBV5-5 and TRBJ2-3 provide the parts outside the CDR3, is DAGVTQSPTHLIKTRGQQVTLRCSPISGHKSVSWYQQVLGQGPQFIFQYYEKEERGRGNFPDRFSARQFPNYSSELNVNALLLGDSALYLCASSSREGATDTQYFGPGTRLTVL.